This entry lists 12 T cell receptor beta chains sequenced from one sample in a study of cytomegalovirus exposure and HLA in healthy donors. The PCR had 60 Vbeta and 13 Jbeta primers. Here immunoSEQ multiplex PCR was the method, and the copy in TCRdb shows in-frame clones only, minus some. The table shows roughly 150,000 clones, with 73% occurring only once. The sequenced sample was PBMCs. The receptor source for this set is a young woman in good health and CMV-seropositive.

DNA for the CDR3: TGTGCCAGCAGCTTGCGGGCGGGGGGGGCGTCCCACGAGCAGTACTTC. Its protein is CASSLRAGGASHEQYF. The V gene is TRBV5-5, the J gene TRBJ2-7; 9 nucleotides match TRBD2. The ends lost 1 base at V and 5 bases at J; junction bases unmatched: 10. CDR3 length: 16 residues. Germline CDR1 reads SGHKS; CDR2 reads YYEKEE (reference sequence).

The rearrangement links TRBV7-2 to TRBJ2-1, with 8 bases fitting TRBD2. Per germline, CDR1 SGHTA and CDR2 FQGNSA. CDR3 length: 15 amino acids. Trimming cost V 7 bases and J 7 bases; bases outside gene matches: 12. In nucleotides, the CDR3 is TGTGCCAGCACCCAGGTGTCTAGCGGGTCTAATGAGCAGTTCTTC. Protein sequence: CASTQVSSGSNEQFF.

The rearrangement joins TRBV5-1 to TRBJ2-5; 10 positions match TRBD1. The CDR3 covers 16 residues. Germline assignment: CDR1 SGHRS and CDR2 YFSETQ. The V gene end was trimmed by 4 bases and the J gene end by 5 bases; junction bases not matched to a gene: 11. Here the CDR3 reads CASSPGQGIVRETQYF. The CDR3 DNA is TGCGCCAGCAGCCCGGGACAGGGGATAGTTCGGGAGACCCAGTACTTC.

The chain carries TRBV28 and TRBJ1-3; 9 nucleotides agree with TRBD1. V shed 6 bases, J shed 0 bases, and the junction held 6 bases outside the gene matches. Per the germline V gene, CDR1 is MDHEN and CDR2 is SYDVKM. This CDR3 contains 16 residues. CDR3 nucleotides: TGTGCCAGCAGAATTGGACAGGGGAGCTCTGGAAACACCATATATTTT. The encoded protein is CASRIGQGSSGNTIYF.

The chain recombines TRBV5-8 with TRBJ2-3, with TRBD2 matching 9 bases. CDR1 is SGHTS, CDR2 YDEGEE, per germline. The CDR3 is 15 residues long. Losses at the gene ends were 5 bases for V and 3 bases for J; bases not matched to a gene: 7. The CDR3 DNA sequence: TGTGCCAGCAGTCAAATAGCGGGGGTAACAGATACGCAGTATTTT. Translating gives CASSQIAGVTDTQYF.

This sequence joins TRBV5-4 and TRBJ1-3; D remains ambiguous. The CDR3 is 17 residues long. The V and J ends lost 0 bases and 0 bases respectively, with 13 bases between them. In germline, CDR1 is SGHNT, CDR2 YYREEE (reference sequence). The CDR3 sequence is CASSLDYRRSSGNTIYF. The CDR3 coding sequence is TGTGCCAGCAGCTTGGACTATCGGCGGAGCTCTGGAAACACCATATATTTT.

There are a few counts of this clone. The chain couples TRBV6-5 to TRBJ2-7; perhaps TRBD1 as D (5 bases). This CDR3 is 14 amino acids long. Germline lookup yields CDR1 MNHEY and CDR2 SVGAGI. Trimming stripped 2 bases from V and 2 bases from J, with 10 bases between. CDR3 amino acids: CASSYGAGTYEQYF. The DNA of the CDR3 is TGTGCCAGCAGTTACGGGGCAGGGACCTACGAGCAGTACTTC.

The rearrangement links TRBV30 to TRBJ1-3; D gene ambiguous. Per germline, CDR1 GTSNPN and CDR2 SVGIG (reference sequence). The CDR3 length is 11 residues. Trimming removed 0 bases from V and 9 bases from J, with 6 bases in between. The chain's CDR3 is CAWSVTVTIYF. The CDR3 DNA follows: TGTGCCTGGAGTGTAACGGTCACCATATATTTT. The full variable domain, rest sourced from reference TRBV30 and TRBJ1-3, is SQTIHQWPATLVQPVGSPLSLECTVEGTSNPNLYWYRQAAGRGLQLLFYSVGIGQISSEVPQNLSASRPQDRQFILSSKKLLLSDSGFYLCAWSVTVTIYFGEGSWLTVV.

This chain uses TRBV10-3 with TRBJ1-4; D perhaps matches TRBD1 (5 bases). The CDR3 contains 15 residues. V gave up 3 bases and J gave up 1 base, with 9 bases separating them. Germline CDR1 and CDR2: ENHRY and SYGVKD. The CDR3, as DNA: TGTGCCATCAGTGACCAGGGCGGAACTAATGAAAAACTGTTTTTT. Amino acids: CAISDQGGTNEKLFF.

The CDR3 DNA sequence: TGTGCCAGTAGTATCGGGGGGTACCAAGAGACCCAGTACTTC. Its translation is CASSIGGYQETQYF. The chain carries TRBV19 and TRBJ2-5; 7 nucleotides align to TRBD2. CDR1 is LNHDA and CDR2 is SQIVND in the germline V gene (reference sequence). The CDR3 has 14 amino acids. Trimming cost V 3 bases and J 0 bases; bases outside gene matches: 1.

This clone was observed a few times. The gene calls are TRBV18 and TRBJ1-1; 7 bases align to TRBD1. The CDR3 sequence is 16 residues long. Losses at the gene ends were 0 bases for V and 1 base for J; bases not matched to a gene: 5. Germline V gives CDR1 KGHSH, CDR2 LQKENI. CDR3 bases: TGTGCCAGCTCACCACCGAACAGGGGAGGGAACACTGAAGCTTTCTTT. Translated, it gives CASSPPNRGGNTEAFF.

V usage is TRBV5-1 and J usage is TRBJ2-7; TRBD1 matches 7 bases. The CDR3 totals 15 residues. Germline CDR1 is SGHRS and CDR2 is YFSETQ. The J segment lost 4 bases and the V segment lost 0 bases, leaving 7 bases of the junction unmatched. The chain's CDR3 is CASSLGPGQSYEQYF. DNA for the CDR3: TGCGCCAGCAGCTTGGGGCCGGGACAGAGTTACGAGCAGTACTTC.